This T cell receptor (beta chain) was captured in a study of blood T cell repertoires in COVID-19 (dated by TCRdb to 2020 to 2021). General notes on the study: The collaborator samples originated in the United States, Italy and Spain and spanned the acute and convalescent phases of COVID-19. The material from the prospective study consisted of cDNA or gDNA derived from T cells, B-cell-depleted T cells, or PBMCs. Deeply sampled blood TCRbeta repertoires from subjects exposed to, actively infected with, or recovered from COVID-19 were included in the dataset. The repertoires were made available in a free public database intended to serve as a resource for research on the immune response to SARS-CoV-2. The samples were drawn from two sources: the first 160 participants of the ongoing ImmuneRACE study, and 1,200 or so subjects contributed by 6 global collaborators. A de-identified subject ID, COVID-19 status, age in years and sex were almost always included in the sample metadata. Where available, HLA class I and class II types were obtained from metadata supplied by the sample provider rather than from assay-based typing. Broader findings and caveats from the paper: How much clinical and demographic metadata was included differed by source and by participant, and the metadata was provided uncurated.

TCRbeta CDR3 regions were amplified from genomic DNA by means of the immunoSEQ Assay, a bias-controlled multiplex PCR. The original pipeline was this. Within the assay, amplification of reference gene primers was used to estimate how many nucleated cells each sample contained. To quantify the absolute abundance of each unique TCRbeta CDR3 rearrangement, sequence reads were collapsed and filtered. Productive Simpson clonality was computed per sample as the square root of Simpson's diversity index over productive rearrangements. Drawn from immuneACCESS, this table holds only the in-frame rearrangements with V and J called that TCRdb kept. Clones are partly lost; checked studies trace under half to an unresolved V gene and leave the rest unexplained. That table supplies the V and J calls and clone size; D and trimming were determined from the DNA. The sample contains 200,000 to 300,000 clones, roughly four fifths of them found a single time. The top ten constitute 4% of the sample.

The collaborating institutions used their own protocols to collect whole blood in K2EDTA tubes. For TCRbeta analysis, collaborators shipped samples as frozen whole blood, isolated PBMCs, or DNA extracted from either of those sample types. Details on this clone: The antigen it recognizes is unknown. No clone much larger than this one lies a single base away; base qualities are absent.

This TCR was sampled from a man aged 50 to 59 with acute or convalescent COVID-19. Sequencing was carried out using peripheral blood.

The base sequence is TGTGCCAGCAGCCCGCAGCGGGAGGAAGGGAATGAGCAGTTCTTC. Its translation is CASSPQREEGNEQFF. The sequence links TRBV7-8 to TRBJ2-1; 9 bases in the middle match TRBD2. Relative to germline, V is missing 5 bases and J is missing 7 bases, with 9 bases of the junction outside any gene match. Its CDR3 holds 15 amino acids, cysteine through phenylalanine. Solely the CDR3 DNA is kept, with 45 bases framed from the first base. The germline V gene specifies SGHVS as CDR1 and FQNEAQ as CDR2.